Included here is one TCR beta chain sequence, with context. Sequenced by immunoSEQ multiplex PCR; TCRdb stores in-frame clones only, minus some. The table lists several thousand clones, roughly four fifths of them singletons. The sample comes from a study of T cells and copy number aberrations in small-cell lung cancer. Donors had limited-stage small-cell lung cancer, resected between 2008 and 2020. All donors had upfront surgery, without preoperative chemotherapy or radiotherapy, and never received immunotherapy. Trimming took 3 bases from V and 0 from J, leaving 11 bases between them. Germline V CDR1 and CDR2: SEHNR, FQNEAQ (reference sequence). CDR3 length equals 15 residues.

The material sequenced was normal tissue next to the tumor. The sequence derives from a woman aged 45-65 years with small cell lung cancer. The chain has TRBV7-9 and TRBJ1-1; TRBD1 might be the D (5 bases). The CDR3 is CASSFLGVMNTEAFF. CDR3 DNA: TGTGCCAGCAGCTTTTTGGGGGTCATGAACACTGAAGCTTTCTTT.